This TCR beta chain was recorded in a study of blood T cell repertoires in COVID-19. For the study at large: From T cells, B-cell-depleted T cells, or PBMCs came the material, which was cDNA or gDNA.

The authors' processing: Amplifying reference gene primers gave estimates of nucleated cell counts. The repertoire was sequenced with immunoSEQ multiplex PCR; TCRdb's copy has only in-frame clones and lacks some. Clone size and the V and J calls come from that table; the DNA yielded D and trimming. The sample lists some 180,000 clones; roughly 79% were seen once. The CDR3 length is 15 residues. CDR1 and CDR2 from the germline V gene are SGHTA and FQGTGA. Trimming cost V 1 base and J 5 bases; bases outside gene matches: 3. This chain connects TRBV7-3 to TRBJ2-1; TRBD2 agrees at 9 bases. The clonotype comes from a woman aged 40-49 years with COVID-19, enrolled during active disease. The sample was peripheral blood. In nucleotides, the CDR3 is TGTGCCAGCAGCTTAATCCCTAGCGGGGACAATGAGCAGTTCTTC. Its translation: CASSLIPSGDNEQFF.